Reported below is one TCR beta chain. The sample belongs to a study of blood T cell repertoires in COVID-19. Study background: In each case, the material was cDNA or gDNA derived from T cells, B-cell-depleted T cells, or PBMCs.

Germline V CDR1 and CDR2: MNHEY, SVGEGT. The ends were cut back, 5 bases at V and 12 bases at J, with 20 bases in the middle. The CDR3 spans 13 residues. As originally analysed: Reference gene primer amplification in the assay estimated nucleated cell counts. Measured with immunoSEQ multiplex PCR; TCRdb has only the in-frame clones, and not every one. The V and J calls and clone size are taken from that table; D and trimming were inferred from the DNA. The sample lists roughly 110,000 clones, approximately 81% seen once, with less than 1.5% in the top ten. V gene TRBV6-2 or TRBV6-3 combines with J gene TRBJ2-7; D possibly corresponds to TRBD2 (5 bases). Sequencing used peripheral blood. The TCR was taken from a man between 40 and 49 years old with acute or convalescent COVID-19. The CDR3 bases are TGTGCCAGCAGTCAAAACCCAAAGGGAGAATGGTACTTC. Its protein is CASSQNPKGEWYF.